This T cell receptor (beta chain) was found in a study of a mutant IDH1 vaccine in newly diagnosed glioma. The table came from immunoSEQ multiplex PCR; TCRdb's copy has only in-frame clones and leaves some out. The table lists tens of thousands of clones, about 86% of them singletons. In regard to this clone: The antigen is not known.

Time point indicated: week 5, during vaccination. Topical imiquimod was applied with each vaccine dose, which held 300 ug of mutant IDH1 20-mer peptide. The receptor was isolated from a young man with glioma. Source: PBMCs, taken from a glioma patient whose treatment included an IDH1 peptide vaccine.

Written as DNA, the CDR3 is TGTGCCAGCGGCCGGACAGCCCACTCCTACGAGCAGTACTTC. It specifies CASGRTAHSYEQYF. The chain links TRBV28 to TRBJ2-7; a possible D gene is TRBD1 (6 bases). In germline, CDR1 is MDHEN, CDR2 SYDVKM. Deletions cut 8 bases from V and 0 bases from J, with 14 bases between. The CDR3 loop spans 14 amino acids.